These 7 T cell receptor beta chains were all obtained from the same sample, sequenced in a study of radiation and T cells in renal cell carcinoma. The protocol was immunoSEQ multiplex PCR, while the TCRdb copy is restricted to in-frame clones and leaves out a portion. The sample lists around 70,000 clones, 82% seen once, with 5.5% to 7.5% in the top ten. Time point noted: blood 2 weeks post-SBRT. This sample's treatment: 15 Gy SBRT to primary tumor, nephrectomy 4 weeks later. The material sequenced was blood, taken from a patient whose treatment included radiotherapy and nephrectomy. These receptor sequences come from a man between 60 and 70 years old with renal cell carcinoma.

This sequence joins TRBV27 and TRBJ2-5; the D is unclear. The CDR3 has 16 amino acids. Germline CDR1 and CDR2: MNHEY and SMNVEV (reference sequence). With 5 bases removed from V and 4 bases from J, the gap between germline ends came to 20 bases. CDR3 residues: CASSITFPIWGETQYF. The CDR3 nucleotides read TGTGCCAGCAGTATTACCTTCCCTATCTGGGGAGAGACCCAGTACTTC.

The chain carries TRBV13 and TRBJ2-3; D gene ambiguous. Trimming removed 5 bases at V and 6 bases at J, with 6 bases between. Germline assignment: CDR1 PRHDT and CDR2 FYEKMQ (reference sequence). This CDR3 spans 11 amino acids. CDR3 coding DNA: TGTGCCAGCAGCACGGAGGATACGCAGTATTTT. It encodes CASSTEDTQYF. Full variable domain (missing parts from reference TRBV13 and TRBJ2-3): AAGVIQSPRHLIKEKRETATLKCYPIPRHDTVYWYQQGPGQDPQFLISFYEKMQSDKGSIPDRFSAQQFSDYHSELNMSSLELGDSALYFCASSTEDTQYFGPGTRLTVL.

The chain joins TRBV7-9 to TRBJ1-1; weak D call: TRBD1 (6 bases). This CDR3 spans 14 amino acids. V lost 8 bases, J lost 5 bases, and 18 bases lay in between. CDR1 is SEHNR and CDR2 is FQNEAQ in the germline V gene (reference sequence). The CDR3 here is CASRRAGGSTEAFF. CDR3 sequence (DNA): TGTGCCAGCCGACGCGCGGGGGGCTCTACTGAAGCTTTCTTT.

The chain couples TRBV5-1 to TRBJ2-2; possibly TRBD1 or TRBD2 for D (5 bases each). This CDR3 has 15 residues. The V gene lost 5 bases and the J gene lost 4 bases, with 15 bases spanning the gap. Germline V gene data show CDR1 as SGHRS and CDR2 as YFSETQ. DNA of the CDR3: TGCGCCAGCAGGTCGACTTCCGGGACCACCGGGGAGCTGTTTTTT. It specifies CASRSTSGTTGELFF.

The chain is built from TRBV18 and TRBJ1-4; D uncertain. The ends were cut back, 2 bases at V and 4 bases at J, with 11 bases in the middle. CDR1 and CDR2 (germline): KGHSH, LQKENI. The CDR3 is 15 amino acids. The CDR3 coding sequence is TGTGCCAGCTCACCAGGGAACAGTCTTAATGAAAAACTGTTTTTT. It is translated as CASSPGNSLNEKLFF.

This clone was picked up a small number of times. The gene calls are TRBV10-3 and TRBJ2-6; 8 positions agree with TRBD1. This CDR3 contains 16 residues. The germline gives CDR1 ENHRY, CDR2 SYGVKD. Trimming took 11 bases from V and 0 from J; bases not matched to a gene: 9. The CDR3 DNA reads TGTGCCTCGACAGGGGACCTCTCCTCTGGGGCCAACGTCCTGACTTTC. Translated, it gives CASTGDLSSGANVLTF.

The gene calls are TRBV28 and TRBJ1-4; D might be TRBD1 (6 bases). The CDR3 runs to 16 residues. V was trimmed by 5 bases and J by 5 bases, leaving 18 bases between them. From germline, CDR1 is MDHEN and CDR2 SYDVKM. In DNA, the CDR3 is TGTGCCAGCAGTCGTACTACCGGGACACCGAATGAAAAACTGTTTTTT. Protein sequence: CASSRTTGTPNEKLFF.